This T cell receptor (beta chain) was retrieved from a study of T-cell reconstitution after alpha-beta-depleted transplantation in children. The study, taken as a whole, reports: Several hundred graft clones that had expanded were reportedly the source of alpha-beta T cells about two months after transplant. High day-60 TCRbeta diversity in some patients came from surviving recipient T cells and thymic progenitors. Newly made T cells mostly supplied T-cell counts and diversity one year after transplant.

A library of TCRbeta sequences, prepared with unique molecular identifiers, was generated. TCRdb re-derived calls from the PCR reads in MiXCR, one entry per CDR3 protein. The sample lists about 150,000 distinct CDR3 sequences, 11% occurring once. This clonotype was observed many times. Its cognate antigen is unknown. The specimen was PBMCs, collected before TCRalphabeta/CD19-depleted stem cell transplant. This receptor was obtained from a boy aged 2 to 10 with acute myeloid leukemia, due to receive a stem cell transplant.

CDR3 sequence reads: CASSLSLLSTDTQYF. The CDR3 DNA follows: TGTGCCAGCTCACTTTCCCTTCTGAGCACAGATACGCAGTATTTT. V gene TRBV12-3 or TRBV12-4 combines with J gene TRBJ2-3; D gene ambiguous. CDR3 length equals 15 residues. V was shortened by 8 bases and J by 0 bases, with 15 bases between the two germline ends.